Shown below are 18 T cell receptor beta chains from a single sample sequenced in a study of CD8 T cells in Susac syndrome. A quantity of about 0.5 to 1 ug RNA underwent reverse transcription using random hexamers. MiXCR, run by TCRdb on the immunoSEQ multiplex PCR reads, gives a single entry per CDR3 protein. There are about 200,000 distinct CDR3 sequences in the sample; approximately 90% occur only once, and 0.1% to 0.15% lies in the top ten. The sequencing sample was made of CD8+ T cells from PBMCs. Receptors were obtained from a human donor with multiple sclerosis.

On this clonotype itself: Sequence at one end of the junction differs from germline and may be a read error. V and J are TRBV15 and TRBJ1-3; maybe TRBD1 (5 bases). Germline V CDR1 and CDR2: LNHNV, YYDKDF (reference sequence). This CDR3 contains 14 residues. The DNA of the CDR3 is TGTGCCACCAGCCGAGACAGTTATCCCACCACCATATATTTT. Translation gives CATSRDSYPTTIYF. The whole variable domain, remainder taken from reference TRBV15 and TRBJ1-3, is DAMVIQNPRYQVTQFGKPVTLSCSQTLNHNVMYWYQQKSSQAPKLLFHYYDKDFNNEADTPDNFQSRRPNTSFCFLDIRSPGLGDTAMYLCATSRDSYPTTIYFGEGSWLTVV.

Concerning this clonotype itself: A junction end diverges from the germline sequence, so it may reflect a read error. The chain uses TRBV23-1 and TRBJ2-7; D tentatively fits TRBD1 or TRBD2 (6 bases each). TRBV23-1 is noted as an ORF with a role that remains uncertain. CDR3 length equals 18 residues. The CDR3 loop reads CASSQRQSGARFIPSSTF. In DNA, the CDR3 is TGCGCCAGCAGTCAACGCCAATCGGGGGCGCGGTTTATTCCGAGCAGTACTTTC.

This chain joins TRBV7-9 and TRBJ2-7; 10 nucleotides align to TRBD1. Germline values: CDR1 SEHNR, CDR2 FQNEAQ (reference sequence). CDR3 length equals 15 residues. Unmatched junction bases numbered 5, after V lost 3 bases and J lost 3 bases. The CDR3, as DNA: TGTGCCAGCAGCTTCATGACAGGGGGCATCTACGAGCAGTACTTC. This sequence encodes CASSFMTGGIYEQYF.

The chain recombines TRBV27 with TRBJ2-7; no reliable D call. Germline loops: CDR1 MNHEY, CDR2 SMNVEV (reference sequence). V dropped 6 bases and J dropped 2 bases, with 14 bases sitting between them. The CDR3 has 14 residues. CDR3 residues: CASSNPGQPYEQYF. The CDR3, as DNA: TGTGCCAGCAGCAATCCGGGCCAGCCCTACGAGCAGTACTTC.

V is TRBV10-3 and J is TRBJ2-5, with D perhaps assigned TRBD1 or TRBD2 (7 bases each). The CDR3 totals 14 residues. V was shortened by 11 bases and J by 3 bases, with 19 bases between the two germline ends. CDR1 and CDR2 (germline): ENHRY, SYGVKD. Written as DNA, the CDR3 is TGTGCCTCCCAAGGGGGCGCGGGGGAAGAGACCCAGTACTTC. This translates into CASQGGAGEETQYF.

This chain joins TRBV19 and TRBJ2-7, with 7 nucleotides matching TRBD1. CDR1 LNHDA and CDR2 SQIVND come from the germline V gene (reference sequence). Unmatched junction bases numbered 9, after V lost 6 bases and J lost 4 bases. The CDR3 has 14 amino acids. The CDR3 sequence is CASSHRDSEYEQYF. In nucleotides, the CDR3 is TGTGCCAGTAGCCACCGGGACAGTGAGTACGAGCAGTACTTC.

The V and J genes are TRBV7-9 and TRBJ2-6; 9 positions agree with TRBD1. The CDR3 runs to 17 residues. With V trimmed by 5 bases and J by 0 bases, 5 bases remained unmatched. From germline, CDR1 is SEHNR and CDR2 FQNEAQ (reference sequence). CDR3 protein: CASSMGQGLSGANVLTF. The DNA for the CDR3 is TGTGCCAGCAGCATGGGACAGGGACTCTCTGGGGCCAACGTCCTGACTTTC.

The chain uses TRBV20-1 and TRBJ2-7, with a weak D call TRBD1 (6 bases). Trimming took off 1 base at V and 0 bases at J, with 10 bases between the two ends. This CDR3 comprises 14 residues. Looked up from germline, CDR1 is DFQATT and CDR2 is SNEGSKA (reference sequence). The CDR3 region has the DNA TGCAGTGCTAGAGTCGACAGGTTCTCCTACGAGCAGTACTTC. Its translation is CSARVDRFSYEQYF.

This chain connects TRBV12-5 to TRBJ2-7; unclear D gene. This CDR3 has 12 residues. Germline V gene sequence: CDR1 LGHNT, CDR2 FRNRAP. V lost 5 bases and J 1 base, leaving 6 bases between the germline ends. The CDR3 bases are TGTGCTAGTGGTCCAGCGTCCTACGAGCAGTACTTC. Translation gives CASGPASYEQYF.

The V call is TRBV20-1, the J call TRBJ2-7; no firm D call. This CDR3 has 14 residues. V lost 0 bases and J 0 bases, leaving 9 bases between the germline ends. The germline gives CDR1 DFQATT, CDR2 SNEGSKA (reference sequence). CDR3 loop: CSARELGGSYEQYF. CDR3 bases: TGCAGTGCTAGAGAACTTGGCGGCTCCTACGAGCAGTACTTC.

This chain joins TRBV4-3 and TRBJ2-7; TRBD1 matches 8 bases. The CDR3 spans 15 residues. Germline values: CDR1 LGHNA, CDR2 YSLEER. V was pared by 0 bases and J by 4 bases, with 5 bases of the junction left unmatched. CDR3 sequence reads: CASSQDSGGRYEQYF. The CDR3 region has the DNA TGCGCCAGCAGCCAAGATTCAGGGGGCAGGTACGAGCAGTACTTC.

The DNA for the CDR3 is TGTGCCAGCAGCTTTTCTGGGGTCTCCTACGAGCAGTACTTC. Amino acids: CASSFSGVSYEQYF. The chain joins TRBV7-9 to TRBJ2-7, with no clear D. This CDR3 spans 14 amino acids. The V and J ends lost 3 bases and 0 bases respectively, with 9 bases between them. The germline V gene encodes CDR1 SEHNR and CDR2 FQNEAQ (reference sequence).

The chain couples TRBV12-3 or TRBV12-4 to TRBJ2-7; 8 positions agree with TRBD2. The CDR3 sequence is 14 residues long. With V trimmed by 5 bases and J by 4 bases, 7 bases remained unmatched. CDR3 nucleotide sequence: TGTGCCAGCAGTATCAGCGGGAGTTTTTACGAGCAGTACTTC. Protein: CASSISGSFYEQYF.

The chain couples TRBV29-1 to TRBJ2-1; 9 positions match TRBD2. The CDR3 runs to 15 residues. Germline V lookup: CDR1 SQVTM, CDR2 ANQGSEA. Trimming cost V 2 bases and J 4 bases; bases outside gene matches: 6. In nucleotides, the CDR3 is TGCAGCGTTGAAAGGGCTAGCGGGAAATACAATGAGCAGTTCTTC. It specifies CSVERASGKYNEQFF.

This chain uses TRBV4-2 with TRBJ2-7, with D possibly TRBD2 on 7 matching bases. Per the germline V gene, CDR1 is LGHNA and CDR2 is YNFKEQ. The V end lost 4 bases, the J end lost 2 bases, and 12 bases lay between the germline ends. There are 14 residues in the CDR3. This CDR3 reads CASSPRGDTYEQYF. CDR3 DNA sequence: TGTGCCAGCAGCCCACGGGGGGACACCTACGAGCAGTACTTC.

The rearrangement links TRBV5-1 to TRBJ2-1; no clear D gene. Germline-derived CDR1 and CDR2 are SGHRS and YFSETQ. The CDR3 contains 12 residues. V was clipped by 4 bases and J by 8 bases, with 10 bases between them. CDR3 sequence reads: CASSSLGYEQFF. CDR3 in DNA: TGCGCCAGCAGCAGTTTAGGCTATGAGCAGTTCTTC.

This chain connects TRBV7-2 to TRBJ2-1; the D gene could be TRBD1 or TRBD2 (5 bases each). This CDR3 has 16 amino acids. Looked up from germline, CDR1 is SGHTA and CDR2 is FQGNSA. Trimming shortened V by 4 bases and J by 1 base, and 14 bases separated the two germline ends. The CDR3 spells CASSSSGTDSYNEQFF. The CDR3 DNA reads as TGTGCCAGCAGCTCTAGTGGGACGGATTCCTACAATGAGCAGTTCTTC. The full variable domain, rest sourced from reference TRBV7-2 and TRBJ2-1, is GAGVSQSPSNKVTEKGKDVELRCDPISGHTALYWYRQSLGQGLEFLIYFQGNSAPDKSGLPSDRFSAERTGGSVSTLTIQRTQQEDSAVYLCASSSSGTDSYNEQFFGPGTRLTVL.

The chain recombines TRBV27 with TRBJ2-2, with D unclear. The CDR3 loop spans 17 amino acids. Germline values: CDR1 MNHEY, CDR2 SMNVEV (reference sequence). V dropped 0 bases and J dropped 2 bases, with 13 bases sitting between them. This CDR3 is CASSLSMAQANTGELFF. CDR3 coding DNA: TGTGCCAGCAGTTTATCGATGGCCCAAGCCAACACCGGGGAGCTGTTTTTT.